Listed below are T cell receptor beta chains from one sample, sequenced in a study of blood T cell repertoires in COVID-19. The assay was immunoSEQ multiplex PCR, and TCRdb's table has in-frame clones only and misses some. The sample yields about 220,000 clones, 83% seen once. The specimen was PBMCs or T cells enriched from blood (not recorded which). The receptors originated from a woman aged 45-65 years who had been exposed to COVID-19. Each CDR3 is given without its conserved first and last residue.

V gene,CDR3 protein
TRBV7-2,ASSSDRYEQY
TRBV10-2,AARQTAGEETQY
TRBV18,ASSPNQGKTF
TRBV24-1,ATGGASYNEQF
TRBV5-1,ASSSPGILEAF
TRBV9,ASSAGANVLT
TRBV7-2,ASSFDRGNQPQH
TRBV29-1,SVGGVEGQY
TRBV28,ASSRTSGETQY
TRBV3-1/TRBV3-2,ASRSGTGNQPQH
TRBV19,ASRHPNTGELF
TRBV6-5,ASRANTEAF
TRBV5-1,ASSFTGGDEKLF
TRBV5-6,ASRTGIYNSPLH
TRBV28,ASERGQFLTGELF
TRBV4-1,ASSQSTGFSGNTIY
TRBV28,ASRLTATSGNTIY
TRBV10-3,AIGGPRGGELF